Following are 27 T cell receptor beta chains from one sample sequenced in a study of CXCR3-negative and CXCR3-positive naive CD8 T cells (dated by TCRdb to between 2017 and 2020). The instrument was a NextSeq 550. The Human TCR Profiling Kit (MiLaboratory) was used to prepare UMI-labeled 5' RACE TRB cDNA libraries. TCRdb reprocessed the reads into one record per CDR3 protein sequence, lacking DNA. This specimen's table enumerates over 70,000 distinct CDR3 sequences. Approximately 1.7% of the sample rests with the top ten. The sample comprised naive CXCR3- CD8+ T cells from blood. This specimen's cell subset or site label, per the study, means: CD45RO-CCR7+CD27+CD95- naive CD8+ T cells lacking CXCR3 (TNR3-). The origin of the receptors is a human donor in good health. Some clones in this sample may be carry-over from other donors' samples.

The chain links TRBV5-1 to TRBJ2-7; TCRdb selects TRBD1, and the lack of DNA leaves this call unchecked. The germline CDR1 and CDR2 sequences are SGHRS and YFSETQ. The CDR3 extends over 15 amino acids. CDR3 sequence reads: CASSFGRSGTYEQYF.

V is TRBV20-1 and J is TRBJ2-3. CDR3 length equals 16 residues. Germline V lookup: CDR1 DFQATT, CDR2 SNEGSKA (reference sequence). CDR3: CSARDPDSGSTDTQYF.

This rearrangement joins TRBV15 to TRBJ2-4; as DNA is missing, the TRBD1 call by TCRdb cannot be tested. Germline loops: CDR1 LNHNV, CDR2 YYDKDF (reference sequence). The CDR3 sequence is 18 residues long. The CDR3 is CATSREQGVLLAKNIQYF. The full variable domain, in which reference TRBV15 and TRBJ2-4 provide the parts outside the CDR3, is DAMVIQNPRYQVTQFGKPVTLSCSQTLNHNVMYWYQQKSSQAPKLLFHYYDKDFNNEADTPDNFQSRRPNTSFCFLDIRSPGLGDTAMYLCATSREQGVLLAKNIQYFGAGTRLSVL.

The chain employs TRBV28 and TRBJ2-1; TCRdb proposes TRBD1, but this gene call is untestable without DNA. CDR1 is MDHEN, CDR2 SYDVKM, per germline. The CDR3 extends over 13 amino acids. The CDR3 loop is CASSLAGWNEQFF.

The chain links TRBV20-1 to TRBJ2-3. This CDR3 is built from 14 residues. Germline assignment: CDR1 DFQATT and CDR2 SNEGSKA (reference sequence). The CDR3 loop is CSARDSVSTDTQYF.

CDR3 protein: CAWRLGGGYTEAFF. J is TRBJ1-1 and V is TRBV30; TCRdb's D call of TRBD1 is untestable without DNA. The germline V gene has CDR1 GTSNPN and CDR2 SVGIG (reference sequence). CDR3 length: 14 residues.

The chain couples TRBV5-5 to TRBJ2-1; TCRdb's D gene call, TRBD1, goes unchecked for lack of DNA. Per the germline V gene, CDR1 is SGHKS and CDR2 is YYEKEE (reference sequence). This CDR3 comprises 15 residues. The chain's CDR3 is CASSYTTGGYNEQFF.

The chain couples TRBV5-1 to TRBJ2-7; the D gene TCRdb calls, TRBD2, cannot be checked with no DNA. The V gene's germline CDR1 is SGHRS and CDR2 YFSETQ. The CDR3 covers 14 residues. The CDR3 loop is CASSLSGPSYEQYF.

This chain connects TRBV25-1 to TRBJ2-2; the TCRdb call, TRBD2, lacks DNA for checking. The CDR3 is 16 residues long. Germline-derived CDR1 and CDR2 are MGHDK and SYGVNS. The CDR3 loop reads CASSDPPAGITGELFF.

V usage is TRBV6-5 and J usage is TRBJ1-6; the TRBD1 assignment by TCRdb is unverifiable without DNA. The CDR3 is 14 residues long. Per the germline V gene, CDR1 is MNHEY and CDR2 is SVGAGI. The CDR3 reads CASSWGGRDSPLHF.

The rearrangement uses TRBV11-2 and TRBJ2-1. From germline, CDR1 is SGHAT and CDR2 FQNNGV. The CDR3 has 16 residues. The CDR3 is CASSLGRLSSYNEQFF.

This chain joins TRBV12-3 or TRBV12-4 and TRBJ2-3; TCRdb names TRBD1, which stays unverified in the absence of DNA. CDR3 length equals 15 residues. CDR3: CASSLPWTIEDTQYF.

The rearrangement uses TRBV12-3 or TRBV12-4 and TRBJ2-7. The CDR3 runs 13 residues. The CDR3 here is CASSRGFSYEQYF.

The chain uses TRBV12-3 or TRBV12-4 and TRBJ2-3; the TRBD2 assignment by TCRdb is unverifiable without DNA. This CDR3 is 15 amino acids long. CDR3: CASSHWEGGTDTQYF.

The chain has TRBV12-3 or TRBV12-4 and TRBJ2-3. The CDR3 has 13 amino acids. The CDR3 loop is CASSLFHTDTQYF.

The CDR3 sequence is CASSPGWGYNEQFF. J is TRBJ2-1 and V is TRBV4-3. The CDR3 sequence is 14 residues long. Looked up from germline, CDR1 is LGHNA and CDR2 is YSLEER.

The chain couples TRBV28 to TRBJ2-1; TCRdb's D call of TRBD1 is untestable without DNA. Germline CDR1 MDHEN, CDR2 SYDVKM. This CDR3 spans 14 amino acids. CDR3 residues: CASSFVGAGNEQFF. The whole variable domain, remainder taken from reference TRBV28 and TRBJ2-1, is DVKVTQSSRYLVKRTGEKVFLECVQDMDHENMFWYRQDPGLGLRLIYFSYDVKMKEKGDIPEGYSVSREKKERFSLILESASTNQTSMYLCASSFVGAGNEQFFGPGTRLTVL.

This chain connects TRBV4-3 to TRBJ2-1. Germline lookup yields CDR1 LGHNA and CDR2 YSLEER. This CDR3 spans 15 amino acids. The CDR3: CASSQEIASYNEQFF.

This chain joins TRBV6-2 or TRBV6-3 and TRBJ2-4. Germline CDR1 MNHEY, CDR2 SVGEGT. The CDR3 is 13 residues long. This CDR3 reads CASSYSSGDIQYF.

The chain carries TRBV6-5 and TRBJ1-2; as DNA is missing, the TRBD1 call by TCRdb cannot be tested. This CDR3 contains 18 residues. Germline V gives CDR1 MNHEY, CDR2 SVGAGI. CDR3 amino acids: CASSYSAGGSLGRYGYTF.

The CDR3 loop is CASSNPGATDGTQYF. The chain joins TRBV7-9 to TRBJ2-5; TCRdb calls TRBD1, which cannot be checked without DNA. Germline V gene sequence: CDR1 SEHNR, CDR2 FQNEAQ (reference sequence). The CDR3 is 15 amino acids.

The gene calls are TRBV20-1 and TRBJ2-1; there is no DNA to check the TCRdb D call of TRBD2. CDR1 and CDR2 (germline): DFQATT, SNEGSKA (reference sequence). The CDR3 covers 16 residues. The CDR3 loop is CSARDVAGDSYNEQFF.

The chain carries TRBV15 and TRBJ2-1. CDR1 is LNHNV and CDR2 is YYDKDF in the germline V gene (reference sequence). The CDR3 runs 12 residues. CDR3 protein: CATSRDFNEQFF.

This rearrangement joins TRBV7-3 to TRBJ2-2; without DNA, the TCRdb call of TRBD1 cannot be checked. From germline, CDR1 is SGHTA and CDR2 FQGTGA. The CDR3 is 17 amino acids. The CDR3: CASSRFDGTGDTGELFF.

The V call is TRBV12-3 or TRBV12-4, the J call TRBJ1-5; absent DNA, TCRdb's TRBD1 call cannot be checked. The CDR3 is made up of 12 amino acids. CDR3 loop: CASTQGYQPQHF.

The gene calls are TRBV7-6 and TRBJ2-3; TCRdb returns TRBD2, unconfirmable since there is no DNA. This CDR3 has 16 residues. Per germline, CDR1 SGHVS and CDR2 FNYEAQ. The CDR3 sequence: CASSSSSGSLTDTQYF. Based on the CDR3 plus reference TRBV7-6 and TRBJ2-3, the full variable domain is GAGVSQSPRYKVTKRGQDVALRCDPISGHVSLYWYRQALGQGPEFLTYFNYEAQQDKSGLPNDRFSAERPEGSISTLTIQRTEQRDSAMYRCASSSSSGSLTDTQYFGPGTRLTVL.

The gene calls are TRBV12-3 or TRBV12-4 and TRBJ2-1; absent DNA, TCRdb's TRBD2 call cannot be checked. This CDR3 is 15 amino acids long. This chain's CDR3 is CASSPTSEDNNEQFF.